This TCR beta chain was observed in a study of a mutant IDH1 vaccine in newly diagnosed glioma. TCRdb's table, derived via immunoSEQ multiplex PCR, lists solely in-frame clones and lacks some. The sample consists of tens of thousands of clones, about 79% of them appearing once. Indicated time point: week 23, last vaccination. Each dose delivered 300 ug of mutant IDH1 20-mer peptide subcutaneously with imiquimod. The V segment lost 6 bases and the J segment 5 bases; nucleotides outside the gene matches: 12. In germline, CDR1 is ENHRY, CDR2 SYGVKD. This CDR3 is built from 15 residues. This clone occurred once. Its antigen is not identified.

Sequencing was performed on PBMCs, taken from a glioma patient whose treatment included an IDH1 peptide vaccine. The sequence was collected from a woman aged 35 to 49 with glioma. Some clones in this sample may be carry-over from other donors' samples. The rearrangement links TRBV10-3 to TRBJ1-1, with 7 positions matching TRBD1. The CDR3, as DNA: TGTGCCATCAGGGAAACAACAGGGGAAGGGACTGAAGCTTTCTTT. Protein product: CAIRETTGEGTEAFF.